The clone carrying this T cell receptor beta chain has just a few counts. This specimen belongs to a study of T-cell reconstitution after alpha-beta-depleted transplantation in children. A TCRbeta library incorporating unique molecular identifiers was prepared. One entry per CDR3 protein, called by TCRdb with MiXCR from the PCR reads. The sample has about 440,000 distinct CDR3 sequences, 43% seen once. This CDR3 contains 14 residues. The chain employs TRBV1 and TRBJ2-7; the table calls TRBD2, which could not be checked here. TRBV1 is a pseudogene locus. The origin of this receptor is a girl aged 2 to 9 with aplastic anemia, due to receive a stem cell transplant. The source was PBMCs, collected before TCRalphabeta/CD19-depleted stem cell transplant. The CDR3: CTSSPGLAGPEQYF. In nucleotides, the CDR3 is TGCACCAGCAGCCCCGGACTAGCGGGACCCGAGCAGTACTTC.